A single sample gave rise to the 23 T cell receptor beta chains below, sequenced in a study of cytomegalovirus exposure and HLA in healthy donors. This PCR relied on a set of 60 Vbeta primers and 13 Jbeta primers. The method was immunoSEQ multiplex PCR; TCRdb's version includes in-frame clones alone and lacks a portion of them. The table lists 200,000 to 300,000 clones, about 80% of them singletons, with 5% to 6.5% in the top ten. The sequenced sample was PBMCs. Source of these receptors: a woman in her 40s in good health and CMV-seropositive.

The chain is built from TRBV19 and TRBJ1-2; 7 nucleotides align to TRBD1. Losses at the gene ends were 5 bases for V and 4 bases for J; bases not matched to a gene: 4. CDR1 is LNHDA, CDR2 SQIVND, per germline (reference sequence). The CDR3 contains 13 residues. The CDR3 sequence is CASSRQGTYGYTF. The DNA for the CDR3 is TGTGCCAGTAGTCGACAGGGCACCTATGGCTACACCTTC.

The V gene is TRBV18, the J gene TRBJ1-5; perhaps TRBD1 as D (5 bases). This CDR3 spans 15 amino acids. Trimming took 3 bases from V and 4 from J, leaving 13 bases between them. CDR1 is KGHSH, CDR2 LQKENI, per germline. The CDR3 region is CASSPGGGWNQPQHF. For the CDR3, the DNA is TGTGCCAGCTCACCTGGTGGGGGGTGGAATCAGCCCCAGCATTTT.

The gene calls are TRBV27 and TRBJ1-1; D gene ambiguous. This CDR3 comprises 14 residues. Germline CDR1 reads MNHEY; CDR2 reads SMNVEV (reference sequence). Between the trimmed V and J ends, which lost 2 bases and 4 bases, there was a span of 11 bases. For the CDR3, the DNA is TGTGCCAGCAGTTTACGACGGTCGGGCACTGAAGCTTTCTTT. As protein: CASSLRRSGTEAFF.

This clone came up once. The chain links TRBV6-1 to TRBJ2-5; weak D call: TRBD2 (7 bases). CDR3 length: 15 amino acids. The V and J ends lost 8 bases and 4 bases respectively, with 20 bases between them. Germline CDR1 MNHNS, CDR2 SASEGT. The CDR3 region has the DNA TGTGCCAGCTCTATGAGGGGGGGTTGGGGAGAGACCCAGTACTTC. Its translation: CASSMRGGWGETQYF.

This rearrangement joins TRBV19 to TRBJ2-1; 8 nucleotides align to TRBD1. CDR3 length equals 15 residues. Germline loops: CDR1 LNHDA, CDR2 SQIVND (reference sequence). J was trimmed by 6 bases and V by 5 bases; bases with no gene match: 9. The CDR3 spells CASSPRQGILNEQFF. As DNA, the CDR3 is TGTGCCAGTAGTCCCCGACAGGGGATCCTCAATGAGCAGTTCTTC.

The chain joins TRBV7-9 to TRBJ2-1; D is undetermined. Germline V gene lookup returns CDR1 SEHNR and CDR2 FQNEAQ (reference sequence). The V end lost 5 bases, the J end lost 3 bases, and 17 bases lay between the germline ends. This CDR3 spans 16 amino acids. CDR3 region: CASSPQVFQNYNEQFF. The CDR3 DNA is TGTGCCAGCAGCCCTCAGGTATTTCAAAACTACAATGAGCAGTTCTTC.

For this clone: Distinct nucleotide sequences in the sample also encode this CDR3. CDR3 loop: CASSPGQGAYEQYF. CDR3 in DNA: TGCGCCAGCAGCCCCGGACAGGGGGCCTACGAGCAGTACTTC. The gene calls are TRBV5-1 and TRBJ2-7, with 10 bases lining up with TRBD1. This CDR3 region has 14 residues. V was clipped by 4 bases and J by 2 bases; unmatched bases: 3. Per germline, CDR1 SGHRS and CDR2 YFSETQ.

The chain joins TRBV7-9 to TRBJ1-3; 7 bases match TRBD1. With 6 bases clipped from V and 4 bases from J, the junction kept 9 bases outside the gene matches. The CDR3 runs to 15 residues. The germline V gene encodes CDR1 SEHNR and CDR2 FQNEAQ (reference sequence). CDR3 DNA sequence: TGTGCCAGCAGAACAACCGACAGGGACGGAAACACCATATATTTT. This gives the protein CASRTTDRDGNTIYF.

This chain joins TRBV9 and TRBJ1-1, with unresolved D. CDR1 and CDR2 from the germline V gene are SGDLS and YYNGEE. This CDR3 has 15 amino acids. Trimming cost V 0 bases and J 5 bases, with 14 bases left between them. CDR3 protein: CASSVGADTETEAFF. In DNA, the CDR3 is TGTGCCAGCAGCGTAGGGGCAGATACGGAAACTGAAGCTTTCTTT.

This chain uses TRBV27 with TRBJ2-5, with 7 positions matching TRBD2. Trimming cost V 5 bases and J 8 bases; bases outside gene matches: 11. Germline loops: CDR1 MNHEY, CDR2 SMNVEV (reference sequence). The CDR3 loop spans 14 amino acids. The DNA of the CDR3 is TGTGCCAGCAGTGAACAGGTTTGGGGGGGAACCCAGTACTTC. This gives the protein CASSEQVWGGTQYF.

This chain uses TRBV9 with TRBJ2-5; 10 bases map to TRBD2. The J call may not be correct, given that the DNA end is closer to TRBJ2-7. Germline V gene lookup returns CDR1 SGDLS and CDR2 YYNGEE. This CDR3 has 14 amino acids. This CDR3 reads CASSPSGSSYEQYF. In DNA form, the CDR3 reads TGTGCCAGCAGCCCTAGCGGGAGCTCCTACGAGCAGTACTTC.

The DNA for the CDR3 is TGTGCCAGCAGGCCGGGACAGACCTACGAGCAGTACTTC. It specifies CASRPGQTYEQYF. The chain couples TRBV6-5 to TRBJ2-7; TRBD1 matches at 7 bases. Germline assignment: CDR1 MNHEY and CDR2 SVGAGI. The J segment lost 2 bases and the V segment lost 6 bases, leaving 4 bases of the junction unmatched. This CDR3 region has 13 residues.

The genes are TRBV9 and TRBJ1-5, with 8 bases that match TRBD1. The CDR3 is made up of 15 amino acids. J lost 5 bases, V lost 4 bases, and 8 bases had no gene match. Germline V lookup: CDR1 SGDLS, CDR2 YYNGEE. In nucleotides, the CDR3 is TGTGCCAGCAGCCCTCGGACAGGGCGAGATCAGCCCCAGCATTTT. Protein product: CASSPRTGRDQPQHF. The whole variable domain, filled in from reference TRBV9 and TRBJ1-5, reads DSGVTQTPKHLITATGQRVTLRCSPRSGDLSVYWYQQSLDQGLQFLIQYYNGEERAKGNILERFSAQQFPDLHSELNLSSLELGDSALYFCASSPRTGRDQPQHFGDGTRLSIL.

Only a few counts were recorded for this clone. One end of the junction fails to match germline, which may point to a read error. This chain connects TRBV7-7 to TRBJ2-5, with 10 bases matching TRBD1. CDR1 is SSHAT, CDR2 FNYEAQ, per germline (reference sequence). This CDR3 is 15 amino acids long. The DNA of the CDR3 is TGTGCTAGCAGTCGGGACAGGGGCCGCCAAGAGACCCAGTACTTC. It yields the protein CASSRDRGRQETQYF.

DNA for the CDR3: TGTGCCAGCAGGGAGGGACAGGGGCAGGGAGAAGCTTTCTTT. Translation: CASREGQGQGEAFF. This rearrangement joins TRBV6-5 to TRBJ1-1, with 10 bases matching TRBD1. V shed 6 bases, J shed 8 bases, and the junction held 9 bases outside the gene matches. This CDR3 is 14 amino acids long. Germline V lookup: CDR1 MNHEY, CDR2 SVGAGI.

This clone was detected only once. J is TRBJ2-1 and V is TRBV6-1; 10 nucleotides line up with TRBD2. This CDR3 is 14 amino acids long. CDR1 is MNHNS and CDR2 is SASEGT in the germline V gene. After removal of 7 bases from V and 3 bases from J, the junction contained 3 bases not matched to a gene. The CDR3 nucleotides are TGTGCCAGCACACTAGCGGGGATCTACAATGAGCAGTTCTTC. Protein sequence: CASTLAGIYNEQFF.

This CDR3 is CASSSNGGGKNTGELFF. In DNA, the CDR3 is TGTGCCAGCAGCTCAAACGGTGGCGGGAAGAACACCGGGGAGCTGTTTTTT. The chain is built from TRBV7-3 and TRBJ2-2; the D gene is possibly TRBD2 (6 bases). CDR1 is SGHTA and CDR2 is FQGTGA in the germline V gene. The germline V and J ends were trimmed by 4 bases and 1 base, with 16 bases remaining between them. The CDR3 sequence is 17 residues long.

This clone was counted between two and nine times. This chain uses TRBV25-1 with TRBJ1-2, with a weak D call TRBD1 (6 bases). The germline gives CDR1 MGHDK, CDR2 SYGVNS. V lost 6 bases and J lost 4, with 24 bases in between. The CDR3 is 17 amino acids. This CDR3 reads CASRLRARGFAGYGYTF. The CDR3 nucleotides are TGTGCCAGCAGGCTAAGGGCCAGGGGATTTGCGGGCTATGGCTACACCTTC.

The chain employs TRBV27 and TRBJ2-7, with 7 bases identical to TRBD2. From germline, CDR1 is MNHEY and CDR2 SMNVEV (reference sequence). This CDR3 has 15 residues. The ends lost 7 bases at V and 3 bases at J; junction bases unmatched: 12. The CDR3 protein is CASTQMGRALYEQYF. The CDR3, as DNA: TGTGCCAGCACCCAGATGGGGAGGGCCCTCTACGAGCAGTACTTC.

This chain links TRBV7-3 with TRBJ2-1; D is unresolved. The germline V gene encodes CDR1 SGHTA and CDR2 FQGTGA. This CDR3 has 13 amino acids. Deletions cut 3 bases from V and 5 bases from J, with 8 bases between. The CDR3 region has the DNA TGTGCCAGCAGCTTCGGGTCAAACAATGAGCAGTTCTTC. This encodes CASSFGSNNEQFF.

This clone was counted a few times. This chain links TRBV30 with TRBJ1-4; maybe TRBD1 (5 bases). Deletions cut 3 bases from V and 8 bases from J, with 7 bases between. CDR3 length equals 11 residues. Germline V CDR1 and CDR2: GTSNPN, SVGIG (reference sequence). The CDR3 spells CAWSRAEKLFF. DNA of the CDR3: TGTGCCTGGAGCAGGGCAGAAAAACTGTTTTTT.

The rearrangement joins TRBV7-3 to TRBJ2-6; D perhaps matches TRBD1 (6 bases). Germline V lookup: CDR1 SGHTA, CDR2 FQGTGA. Trimming stripped 5 bases from V and 1 base from J, with 9 bases between. This CDR3 region has 15 residues. The CDR3 reads CASSRDRSGANVLTF. DNA of the CDR3: TGTGCCAGCAGCAGAGACAGGTCTGGGGCCAACGTCCTGACTTTC.

The chain couples TRBV19 to TRBJ1-6; D not resolved. This CDR3 is 15 amino acids long. V lost 1 base and J 7 bases, leaving 11 bases between the germline ends. CDR1 LNHDA and CDR2 SQIVND come from the germline V gene (reference sequence). CDR3 loop: CASSIATGGNSPLHF. CDR3 nucleotide sequence: TGTGCCAGTAGTATAGCCACGGGAGGCAATTCACCCCTCCACTTT.